In its sample, the clone carrying this T cell receptor (beta chain) was seen a few times. The antigen is unknown. Next came a second PCR, run for roughly 6 to 11 cycles, which used a sample-barcoded 5' primer along with a J-beta primer mix. TCRdb itself ran the 5' RACE reads through MiXCR, one entry per CDR3 protein. The data contain 450,000 to 600,000 distinct CDR3 sequences, around a quarter of them singletons. Staff drew 9 to 10 milliliters of peripheral blood from each donor. These data are taken from a study of blood T cells in healthy people across ages. Study summary: The capture of about one barcoded beta molecule per two T cells was achieved by template switching.

Points from the study as a whole: Age brought a roughly linear fall in TCR beta diversity measured per million T cells.

The sample also formed part of further work on T cells of mothers and their children. That publication notes: The donor cohort consisted of three healthy Caucasian mothers and their six children.

This TCR derives from a boy under 10 years old in good health. The sequenced sample consisted of blood.

Here the CDR3 DNA reads TGCGCCAGCAGCCAAGATTCTGGAGGGAGTAGCGACTATGGCTACACCTTC. As protein: CASSQDSGGSSDYGYTF. V usage is TRBV4-3 and J usage is TRBJ1-2, with D unresolved. Germline loops: CDR1 LGHNA, CDR2 YSLEER. The CDR3 sequence is 17 residues long. V was clipped by 0 bases and J by 3 bases, with 17 bases between them.